Below, 32 T cell receptor beta chains from the same sample are listed, as sequenced in a study of T cell changes during pregnancy in multiple sclerosis. Measured with immunoSEQ multiplex PCR; TCRdb has only the in-frame clones, and not every one. The data contain about 92,000 clones, approximately 92% of them singletons. This sample comprised peripheral blood, obtained in the first trimester of pregnancy. The receptors here all came from a female donor with multiple sclerosis, enrolled in a pregnancy study.

The J gene is TRBJ2-1, the V gene TRBV29-1; 9 bases fit TRBD1. CDR3 size: 12 residues. The trim removed 8 bases at V and 7 bases at J, leaving 6 bases unmatched. In germline, CDR1 is SQVTM, CDR2 ANQGSEA. In DNA form, the CDR3 reads TGCAGCTTATCGACAGGGGGGAATGAGCAGTTCTTC. It is translated as CSLSTGGNEQFF.

This clone was seen a single time. The chain recombines TRBV21-1 with TRBJ1-4; TRBD1, as called in the table, went unchecked against the DNA. TRBV21-1 is described as a pseudogene. The CDR3 has 18 amino acids. CDR3 bases: TGTGCCAGCAGCACAAGGACCGGGACAGGGGGAAATAATGAAAAACTGTTTTTT. Translated, it gives CASSTRTGTGGNNEKLFF.

This chain joins TRBV6-5 and TRBJ1-4, with 7 bases that match TRBD1. CDR3 length: 14 residues. CDR1 is MNHEY, CDR2 SVGAGI, per germline. V was clipped by 4 bases and J by 6 bases; unmatched bases: 5. The CDR3, as DNA: TGTGCCAGCAGTTTGGGGACAGTCGATGAAAAACTGTTTTTT. This translates into CASSLGTVDEKLFF.

J is TRBJ1-1 and V is TRBV11-2, with D perhaps matching TRBD1 (5 bases). Germline loops: CDR1 SGHAT, CDR2 FQNNGV. V lost 5 bases and J 2 bases, leaving 18 bases between the germline ends. This CDR3 contains 16 residues. The CDR3 coding sequence is TGTGCCAGCAGCACATTTCGCAGGGCTCTTAACACTGAAGCTTTCTTT. Translated: CASSTFRRALNTEAFF.

The chain has TRBV7-9 and TRBJ2-3, with 10 bases aligning to TRBD2. Losses at the gene ends were 5 bases for V and 0 bases for J; bases not matched to a gene: 2. CDR3 length: 15 amino acids. Per the germline V gene, CDR1 is SEHNR and CDR2 is FQNEAQ (reference sequence). CDR3 bases: TGTGCCAGCAGCCCGGGACTAGCGAGCACAGATACGCAGTATTTT. Encoded protein: CASSPGLASTDTQYF.

This chain links TRBV12-5 with TRBJ2-5; D might be TRBD2 (7 bases). The CDR3 is 16 amino acids. V lost 6 bases, J lost 0 bases, and 17 bases lay in between. Germline V CDR1 and CDR2: LGHNT, FRNRAP. The chain's CDR3 is CASGPRGGGYQETQYF. The CDR3 DNA follows: TGTGCTAGTGGCCCCCGAGGGGGGGGTTACCAAGAGACCCAGTACTTC.

The DNA for the CDR3 is TGTGCCAGCAGTACCATACAGGGGACCTACGAGCAGTACTTC. It is translated as CASSTIQGTYEQYF. The chain joins TRBV28 to TRBJ2-7; 7 bases line up with TRBD1. The CDR3 spans 14 residues. The germline V gene has CDR1 MDHEN and CDR2 SYDVKM. J gave up 2 bases and V 5 bases, and 6 bases lay outside the gene matches.

This clone was observed a single time. The genes are TRBV7-9 and TRBJ1-2; maybe TRBD1 (5 bases). Germline CDR1 reads SEHNR; CDR2 reads FQNEAQ (reference sequence). This CDR3 is 16 amino acids long. The V and J ends lost 6 bases and 2 bases respectively, with 19 bases between them. DNA for the CDR3: TGTGCCAGCAGGAACACCGACAGCAATCCCAACTATGGCTACACCTTC. Protein: CASRNTDSNPNYGYTF. Looking up the rest from reference TRBV7-9 and TRBJ1-2 gives the full variable domain: DTGVSQNPRHKITKRGQNVTFRCDPISEHNRLYWYRQTLGQGPEFLTYFQNEAQLEKSRLLSDRFSAERPKGSFSTLEIQRTEQGDSAMYLCASRNTDSNPNYGYTFGSGTRLTVV.

CDR3 DNA sequence: TGTGCCAGCAGTCCCCCCCGGGGGGATGGCTACACCTTC. Its protein product is CASSPPRGDGYTF. The chain combines TRBV28 with TRBJ1-2; D might be TRBD1 (5 bases). The CDR3 has 13 residues. V was shortened by 5 bases and J by 6 bases, with 13 bases between the two germline ends. Germline V gene data show CDR1 as MDHEN and CDR2 as SYDVKM.

J is TRBJ2-7 and V is TRBV27, with 8 bases fitting TRBD2. Germline trimming cut 0 bases from V and 3 bases from J; bases unmatched to any gene: 7. The germline V gene has CDR1 MNHEY and CDR2 SMNVEV (reference sequence). The CDR3 extends over 16 amino acids. The CDR3 reads CASSLSIASGYYEQYF. DNA for the CDR3: TGTGCCAGCAGTTTATCGATTGCTAGCGGGTACTACGAGCAGTACTTC.

The gene calls are TRBV6-5 and TRBJ2-3; D is unclear. Per the germline V gene, CDR1 is MNHEY and CDR2 is SVGAGI. Trimming took off 0 bases at V and 3 bases at J, with 10 bases between the two ends. CDR3 length: 15 residues. CDR3 DNA: TGTGCCAGCAGTTACTCTGTTGGTAGAACAGATACGCAGTATTTT. This gives the protein CASSYSVGRTDTQYF.

The chain has TRBV28 and TRBJ2-3; D ambiguous. With 6 bases removed from V and 1 base from J, the gap between germline ends came to 14 bases. CDR1 and CDR2 from the germline V gene are MDHEN and SYDVKM. This CDR3 region has 15 residues. The CDR3 bases are TGTGCCAGCAGGAAACGGAGAATCGGCACAGATACGCAGTATTTT. Protein: CASRKRRIGTDTQYF.

This chain connects TRBV5-4 to TRBJ2-1; TRBD1 agrees at 11 bases. V trimming: 4 bases; J trimming: 5 bases; junction bases outside the gene matches: 5. The germline V gene has CDR1 SGHNT and CDR2 YYREEE (reference sequence). CDR3 length: 15 amino acids. The CDR3: CASSLGTGGHNEQFF. In DNA form, the CDR3 reads TGTGCCAGCAGCCTCGGGACAGGGGGACACAATGAGCAGTTCTTC.

This clone came up once. V and J are TRBV19 and TRBJ2-2; TRBD1 matches at 9 bases. Germline V lookup: CDR1 LNHDA, CDR2 SQIVND (reference sequence). CDR3 length: 16 amino acids. The J segment lost 7 bases and the V segment lost 8 bases, leaving 14 bases of the junction unmatched. The CDR3 reads CASQTPGQGNFGELFF. The CDR3 nucleotides read TGTGCCAGTCAGACCCCGGGACAGGGAAATTTCGGGGAGCTGTTTTTT.

This chain links TRBV10-3 with TRBJ2-7, with D tentatively TRBD1 (6 bases). The germline CDR1 and CDR2 sequences are ENHRY and SYGVKD. V dropped 7 bases and J dropped 4 bases, with 14 bases sitting between them. This CDR3 comprises 13 residues. This chain's CDR3 is CAIKQGQAYEQYF. As DNA, the CDR3 is TGTGCCATCAAACAGGGTCAAGCTTACGAGCAGTACTTC.

V and J are TRBV19 and TRBJ1-1; no reliable D call. The CDR3 is made up of 12 amino acids. CDR1 and CDR2 (germline): LNHDA, SQIVND (reference sequence). V was pared by 4 bases and J by 11 bases, with 14 bases between. The CDR3 nucleotides are TGTGCCAGTAGTAACCCGGAGCCCTGGGCTTTCTTT. It codes for CASSNPEPWAFF.

This clone was counted a single time. The J gene is TRBJ2-2, the V gene TRBV7-6; D unresolved. CDR3 length equals 13 residues. Trimming shortened V by 5 bases and J by 4 bases, and 8 bases separated the two germline ends. The V gene's germline CDR1 is SGHVS and CDR2 FNYEAQ. CDR3 amino acids: CASSPSPTGELFF. The CDR3 coding sequence is TGTGCCAGCAGCCCCTCCCCCACCGGGGAGCTGTTTTTT.

The chain couples TRBV5-4 to TRBJ2-1, with 7 bases that match TRBD1. This CDR3 has 15 residues. Trimming at V came to 4 bases and at J to 7 bases, leaving 11 bases not matched to a gene. From germline, CDR1 is SGHNT and CDR2 YYREEE (reference sequence). Here the CDR3 reads CASSPSGTVYNEQFF. The DNA for the CDR3 is TGTGCCAGCAGCCCCTCCGGGACAGTTTATAATGAGCAGTTCTTC.

This clone has just one count. The chain joins TRBV9 to TRBJ2-5, with 8 bases identical to TRBD2. V shed 0 bases, J shed 1 base, and the junction held 2 bases outside the gene matches. CDR1 is SGDLS, CDR2 YYNGEE, per germline. The CDR3 totals 15 residues. CDR3 residues: CASSVGAGVQETQYF. Written as DNA, the CDR3 is TGTGCCAGCAGCGTAGGAGCGGGGGTCCAAGAGACCCAGTACTTC.

The chain carries TRBV5-1 and TRBJ2-5, with D possibly matching TRBD2 (6 bases). Germline CDR1 reads SGHRS; CDR2 reads YFSETQ. V gave up 0 bases and J gave up 4 bases, with 16 bases separating them. The CDR3 extends over 16 amino acids. CDR3 residues: CASSLGVGGARETQYF. The CDR3 nucleotides read TGCGCCAGCAGCTTGGGGGTCGGGGGTGCAAGAGAGACCCAGTACTTC.

V and J are TRBV6-5 and TRBJ2-3, with 8 bases identical to TRBD2. CDR3 length equals 15 residues. Germline-derived CDR1 and CDR2 are MNHEY and SVGAGI. After removal of 6 bases from V and 1 base from J, the junction contained 6 bases not matched to a gene. The CDR3 bases are TGTGCCAGCAGGAAATTAGCGGGGCGCACAGATACGCAGTATTTT. This sequence encodes CASRKLAGRTDTQYF.

The chain is built from TRBV5-1 and TRBJ2-7; 7 bases are a match to TRBD2. The germline gives CDR1 SGHRS, CDR2 YFSETQ. The ends lost 0 bases at V and 5 bases at J; junction bases unmatched: 5. The CDR3 extends over 14 amino acids. The CDR3: CASSLVSGKDEQYF. The CDR3 nucleotides read TGCGCCAGCAGCTTGGTAAGCGGGAAGGACGAGCAGTACTTC.

V gene TRBV27 combines with J gene TRBJ2-3, with a weak D call TRBD1 (6 bases). The CDR3 runs 13 residues. Per germline, CDR1 MNHEY and CDR2 SMNVEV (reference sequence). Trimming pared 5 bases from V and 3 bases from J, leaving 9 bases between. Here the CDR3 reads CASSAGQTDTQYF. CDR3 DNA: TGTGCCAGCAGTGCCGGACAGACAGATACGCAGTATTTT.

This clone was picked up one time. The chain combines TRBV5-3 with TRBJ2-1; D is uncertain. TRBV5-3 is flagged as an ORF with uncertain function. Trimming took 6 bases from V and 8 from J, leaving 9 bases between them. The CDR3 has 11 residues. This chain's CDR3 is CARNQAYEQFF. As DNA, the CDR3 is TGTGCCAGAAACCAGGCATATGAGCAGTTCTTC.

This chain uses TRBV5-4 with TRBJ2-7, with TRBD1 as a possible D gene (6 bases). V lost 4 bases and J 7 bases, leaving 15 bases between the germline ends. Germline CDR1 reads SGHNT; CDR2 reads YYREEE (reference sequence). The CDR3 length is 13 residues. The CDR3 protein is CASSATGSGEQYF. CDR3 sequence (DNA): TGTGCCAGCAGCGCCACAGGGTCTGGAGAGCAGTACTTC.

The chain is built from TRBV6-5 and TRBJ2-7; TRBD2 matches at 12 bases. Germline loops: CDR1 MNHEY, CDR2 SVGAGI. The CDR3 contains 15 residues. With 4 bases clipped from V and 2 bases from J, the junction kept 3 bases outside the gene matches. This CDR3 is CASSLTSGSPYEQYF. CDR3 bases: TGTGCCAGCAGTTTGACTAGCGGGAGTCCCTACGAGCAGTACTTC.

The V and J genes are TRBV28 and TRBJ2-7; 7 nucleotides match TRBD2. V shed 9 bases, J shed 6 bases, and the junction held 11 bases outside the gene matches. The germline V gene encodes CDR1 MDHEN and CDR2 SYDVKM. The CDR3 covers 13 residues. This CDR3 reads CASNNPLAREQYF. The DNA for the CDR3 is TGTGCCAGTAACAACCCACTAGCGCGCGAGCAGTACTTC.

The gene calls are TRBV28 and TRBJ2-7; D is possibly TRBD2 (6 bases). The germline gives CDR1 MDHEN, CDR2 SYDVKM. Trimming cost V 2 bases and J 1 base, with 12 bases left between them. CDR3 size: 15 residues. The CDR3 DNA reads TGTGCCAGCAGTTTAACCGGGACTCCTTCCTACGAGCAGTACTTC. Protein product: CASSLTGTPSYEQYF.

The CDR3 DNA reads as TGTGCCAGCAGCCCGCGGGAGTCTCTTGAAGCTTTCTTT. It is translated as CASSPRESLEAFF. This chain uses TRBV7-9 with TRBJ1-1; D unclear. Trimming left V 5 bases short and J 7 bases short, with 14 bases between. The CDR3 totals 13 residues. Germline V gene lookup returns CDR1 SEHNR and CDR2 FQNEAQ (reference sequence). Looking up the rest from reference TRBV7-9 and TRBJ1-1 gives the full variable domain: DTGVSQNPRHKITKRGQNVTFRCDPISEHNRLYWYRQTLGQGPEFLTYFQNEAQLEKSRLLSDRFSAERPKGSFSTLEIQRTEQGDSAMYLCASSPRESLEAFFGQGTRLTVV.

The rearrangement uses TRBV7-9 and TRBJ2-7; perhaps TRBD1 as D (6 bases). V dropped 1 base and J dropped 3 bases, with 13 bases sitting between them. The CDR3 spans 15 residues. The V gene's germline CDR1 is SEHNR and CDR2 FQNEAQ (reference sequence). The CDR3 region is CASSLEGGQNYEQYF. CDR3 in DNA: TGTGCCAGCAGCTTAGAAGGCGGACAGAACTACGAGCAGTACTTC.

The chain combines TRBV2 with TRBJ1-1; D might be TRBD1 (6 bases). CDR1 SNHLY and CDR2 FYNNEI come from the germline V gene. This CDR3 comprises 14 residues. The V and J ends lost 8 bases and 1 base respectively, with 14 bases between them. CDR3 sequence reads: CASLRGAGNTEAFF. DNA of the CDR3: TGTGCCAGCCTACGGGGGGCAGGGAACACTGAAGCTTTCTTT.

The chain combines TRBV7-9 with TRBJ2-1; no firm D call. The CDR3 consists of 13 residues. Germline CDR1 and CDR2: SEHNR and FQNEAQ (reference sequence). The V and J ends lost 1 base and 6 bases respectively, with 7 bases between them. CDR3: CASSLGPSNEQFF. CDR3 nucleotide sequence: TGTGCCAGCAGCTTAGGGCCCTCCAATGAGCAGTTCTTC. Drawing the rest from reference TRBV7-9 and TRBJ2-1, the complete variable domain is DTGVSQNPRHKITKRGQNVTFRCDPISEHNRLYWYRQTLGQGPEFLTYFQNEAQLEKSRLLSDRFSAERPKGSFSTLEIQRTEQGDSAMYLCASSLGPSNEQFFGPGTRLTVL.